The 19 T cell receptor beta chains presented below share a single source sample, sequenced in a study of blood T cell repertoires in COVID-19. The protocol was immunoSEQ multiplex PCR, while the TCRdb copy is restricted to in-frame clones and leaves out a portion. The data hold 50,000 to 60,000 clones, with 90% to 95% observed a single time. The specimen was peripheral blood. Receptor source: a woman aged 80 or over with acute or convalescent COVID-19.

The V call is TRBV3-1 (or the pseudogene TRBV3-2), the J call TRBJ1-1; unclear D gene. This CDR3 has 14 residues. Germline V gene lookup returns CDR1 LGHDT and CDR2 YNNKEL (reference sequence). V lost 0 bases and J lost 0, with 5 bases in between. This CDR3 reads CASSQDGLNTEAFF. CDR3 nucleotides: TGTGCCAGCAGCCAAGACGGTTTGAACACTGAAGCTTTCTTT.

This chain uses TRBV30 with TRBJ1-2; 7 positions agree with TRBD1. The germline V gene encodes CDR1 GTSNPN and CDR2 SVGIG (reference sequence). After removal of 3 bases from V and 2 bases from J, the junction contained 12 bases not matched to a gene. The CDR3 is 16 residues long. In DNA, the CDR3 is TGTGCCTGGAGAGCCAGGGGGATAGTTAAAAACTATGGCTACACCTTC. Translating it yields CAWRARGIVKNYGYTF.

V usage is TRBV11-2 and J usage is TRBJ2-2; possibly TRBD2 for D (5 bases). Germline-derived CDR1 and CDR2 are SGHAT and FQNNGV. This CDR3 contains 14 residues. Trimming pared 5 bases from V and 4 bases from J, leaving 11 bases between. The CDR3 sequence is CASSPRRGTGELFF. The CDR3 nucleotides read TGTGCCAGCAGCCCCCGACGGGGCACCGGGGAGCTGTTTTTT.

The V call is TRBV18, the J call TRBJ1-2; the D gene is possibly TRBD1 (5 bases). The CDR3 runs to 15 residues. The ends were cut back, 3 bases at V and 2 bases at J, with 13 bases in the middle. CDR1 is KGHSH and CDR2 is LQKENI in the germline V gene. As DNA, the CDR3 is TGTGCCAGCTCACCCGCAGACAGTTCGAACTATGGCTACACCTTC. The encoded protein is CASSPADSSNYGYTF.

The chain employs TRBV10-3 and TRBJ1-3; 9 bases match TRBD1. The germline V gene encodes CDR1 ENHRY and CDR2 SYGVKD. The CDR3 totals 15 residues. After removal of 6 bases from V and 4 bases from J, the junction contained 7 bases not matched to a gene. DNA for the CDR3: TGTGCCATCAGCGGGGGACAGGGACGGGGAAACACCATATATTTT. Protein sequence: CAISGGQGRGNTIYF.

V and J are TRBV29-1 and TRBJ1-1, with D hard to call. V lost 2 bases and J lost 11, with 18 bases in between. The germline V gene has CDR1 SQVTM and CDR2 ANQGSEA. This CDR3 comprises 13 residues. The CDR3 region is CSVEPSAGRRAFF. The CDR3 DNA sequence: TGCAGCGTTGAACCTTCGGCGGGCAGGCGGGCTTTCTTT.

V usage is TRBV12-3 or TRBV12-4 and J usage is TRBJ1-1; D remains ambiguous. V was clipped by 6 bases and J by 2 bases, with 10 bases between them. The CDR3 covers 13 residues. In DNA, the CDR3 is TGTGCCAGCAGAATAACAGCAAACACTGAAGCTTTCTTT. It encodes CASRITANTEAFF.

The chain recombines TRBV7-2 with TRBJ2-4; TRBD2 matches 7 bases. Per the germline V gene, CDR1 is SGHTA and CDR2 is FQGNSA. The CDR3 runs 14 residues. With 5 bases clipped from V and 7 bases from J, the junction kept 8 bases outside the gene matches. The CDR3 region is CASSPVFSGNIQYF. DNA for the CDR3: TGTGCCAGCAGCCCAGTCTTTAGCGGGAACATTCAGTACTTC.

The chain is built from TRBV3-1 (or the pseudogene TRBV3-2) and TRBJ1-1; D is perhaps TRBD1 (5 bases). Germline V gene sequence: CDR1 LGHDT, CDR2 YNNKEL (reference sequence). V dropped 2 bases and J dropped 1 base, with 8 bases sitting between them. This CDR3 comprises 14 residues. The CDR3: CASSQYRRNTEAFF. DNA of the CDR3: TGTGCCAGCAGCCAATACAGGCGGAACACTGAAGCTTTCTTT.

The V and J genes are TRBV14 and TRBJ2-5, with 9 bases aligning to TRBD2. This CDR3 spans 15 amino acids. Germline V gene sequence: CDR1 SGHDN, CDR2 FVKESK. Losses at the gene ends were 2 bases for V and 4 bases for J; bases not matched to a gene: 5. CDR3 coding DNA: TGTGCCAGCAGCCAAATAGCGGGAGTTCGAGAGACCCAGTACTTC. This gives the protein CASSQIAGVRETQYF. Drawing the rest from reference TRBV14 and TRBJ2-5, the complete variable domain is EAGVTQFPSHSVIEKGQTVTLRCDPISGHDNLYWYRRVMGKEIKFLLHFVKESKQDESGMPNNRFLAERTGGTYSTLKVQPAELEDSGVYFCASSQIAGVRETQYFGPGTRLLVL.

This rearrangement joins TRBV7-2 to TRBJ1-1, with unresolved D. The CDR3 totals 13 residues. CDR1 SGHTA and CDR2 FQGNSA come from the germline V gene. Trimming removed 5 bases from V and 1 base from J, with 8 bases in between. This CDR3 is CASSRNRNTEAFF. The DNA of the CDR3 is TGTGCCAGCAGCCGGAACAGGAACACTGAAGCTTTCTTT.

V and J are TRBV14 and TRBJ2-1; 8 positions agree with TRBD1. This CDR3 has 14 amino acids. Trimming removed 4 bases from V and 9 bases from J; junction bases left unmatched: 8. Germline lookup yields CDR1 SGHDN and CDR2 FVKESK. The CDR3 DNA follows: TGTGCCAGCAGCCCCCGACAGGGGTTAGGTGAGCAGTTCTTC. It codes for CASSPRQGLGEQFF.

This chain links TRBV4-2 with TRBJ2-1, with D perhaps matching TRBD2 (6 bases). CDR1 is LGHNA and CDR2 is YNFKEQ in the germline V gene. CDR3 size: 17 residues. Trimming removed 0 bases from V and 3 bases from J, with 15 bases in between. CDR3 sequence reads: CASSQDFTGAFYNEQFF. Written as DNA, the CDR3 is TGTGCCAGCAGCCAAGATTTTACGGGAGCTTTCTACAATGAGCAGTTCTTC.

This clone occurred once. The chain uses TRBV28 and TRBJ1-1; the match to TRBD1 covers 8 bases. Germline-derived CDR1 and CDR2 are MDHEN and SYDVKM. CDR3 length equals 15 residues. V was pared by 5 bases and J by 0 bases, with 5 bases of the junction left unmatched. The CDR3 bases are TGTGCCAGCAGTCATAGGACAGGGATGAACACTGAAGCTTTCTTT. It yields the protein CASSHRTGMNTEAFF.

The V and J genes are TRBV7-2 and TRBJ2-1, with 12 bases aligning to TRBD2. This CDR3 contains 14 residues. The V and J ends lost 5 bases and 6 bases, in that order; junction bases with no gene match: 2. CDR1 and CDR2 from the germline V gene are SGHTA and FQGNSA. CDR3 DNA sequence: TGTGCCAGCAGCCCGGGACTAGCGGGCAATGAGCAGTTCTTC. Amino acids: CASSPGLAGNEQFF.

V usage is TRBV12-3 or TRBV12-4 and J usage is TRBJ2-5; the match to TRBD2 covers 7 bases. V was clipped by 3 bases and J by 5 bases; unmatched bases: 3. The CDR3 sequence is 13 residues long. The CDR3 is CASSFGGSETQYF. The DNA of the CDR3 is TGTGCCAGCAGTTTTGGCGGGAGCGAGACCCAGTACTTC.

CDR3 in amino acids: CASNRGSPTDTEAFF. The CDR3 coding sequence is TGTGCCAGTAACAGGGGGAGCCCAACCGACACTGAAGCTTTCTTT. The rearrangement links TRBV19 to TRBJ1-1; 8 bases line up with TRBD1. There are 15 residues in the CDR3. Germline V gene sequence: CDR1 LNHDA, CDR2 SQIVND (reference sequence). The junction had 10 bases not matched to a gene; V was cut back by 7 bases and J by 3 bases.

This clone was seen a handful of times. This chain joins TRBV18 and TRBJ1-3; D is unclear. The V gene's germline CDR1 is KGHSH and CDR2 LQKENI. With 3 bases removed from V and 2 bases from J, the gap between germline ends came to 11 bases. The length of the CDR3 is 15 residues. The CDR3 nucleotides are TGTGCCAGCTCACCGCCGGGAGGGCCTGGAAACACCATATATTTT. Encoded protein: CASSPPGGPGNTIYF.

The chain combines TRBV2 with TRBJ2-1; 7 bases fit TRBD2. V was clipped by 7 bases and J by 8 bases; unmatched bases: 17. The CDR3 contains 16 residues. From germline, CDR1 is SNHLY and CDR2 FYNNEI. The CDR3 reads CASNFGVAGAIDEQFF. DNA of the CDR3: TGTGCCAGCAATTTCGGAGTGGCGGGAGCGATAGATGAGCAGTTCTTC.